This T cell receptor beta chain appears in the sequencing data of a study of blood T cell repertoires in COVID-19. Across the whole study: COVID-19 samples from acute and convalescent phases originated in the United States, Italy and Spain.

Method: immunoSEQ multiplex PCR; TCRdb's copy keeps in-frame clones and lacks some. Here the sample spans about 370,000 clones, more than 80% being singletons. V lost 7 bases, J lost 9 bases, and 11 bases stayed unmatched. The CDR3 runs 15 residues. Germline assignment: CDR1 WNHNN and CDR2 SYGVQD (reference sequence). In its sample, this clone was seen once. Followed longitudinally, the Seattle patients had been enrolled during active infection. Input material: peripheral blood. The TCR was taken from a woman aged 25 to 39 with COVID-19, enrolled during active disease. The V gene is TRBV10-1, the J gene TRBJ1-6; 8 bases agree with TRBD1. CDR3 loop: CASIPSGRGPSPLHF. CDR3 coding DNA: TGCGCCAGCATCCCCTCGGGCAGGGGGCCTTCACCCCTCCACTTT.